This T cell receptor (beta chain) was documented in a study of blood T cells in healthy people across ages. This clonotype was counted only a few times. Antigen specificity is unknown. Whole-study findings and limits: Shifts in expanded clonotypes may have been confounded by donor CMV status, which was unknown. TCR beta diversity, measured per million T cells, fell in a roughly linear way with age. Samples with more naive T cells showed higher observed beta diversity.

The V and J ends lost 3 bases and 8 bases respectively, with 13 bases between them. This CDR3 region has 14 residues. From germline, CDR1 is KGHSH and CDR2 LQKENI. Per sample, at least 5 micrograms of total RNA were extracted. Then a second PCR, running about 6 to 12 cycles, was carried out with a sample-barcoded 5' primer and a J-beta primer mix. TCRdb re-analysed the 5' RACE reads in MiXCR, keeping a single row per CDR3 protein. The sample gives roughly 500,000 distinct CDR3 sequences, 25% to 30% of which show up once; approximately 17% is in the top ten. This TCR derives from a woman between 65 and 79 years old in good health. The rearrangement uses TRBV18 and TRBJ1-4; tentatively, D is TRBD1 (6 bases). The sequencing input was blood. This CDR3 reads CASSPYRDEEKLFF. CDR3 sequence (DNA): TGTGCCAGCTCACCCTACAGGGATGAGGAAAAACTGTTTTTT.